Listed below are T cell receptor beta chains from one sample, sequenced in a study of blood T cells in healthy people across ages. Via MiXCR, TCRdb re-called the 5' RACE reads, giving one row per CDR3 protein. Of 1.5 million to 2 million distinct CDR3 sequences listed, around 50% are singletons. The sample consisted of blood. Every receptor here comes from a woman between 40 and 50 years old in good health. CDR3s include the opening cysteine and the closing phenylalanine or tryptophan. D genes are given only for firm matches. Clone size is not always given. Where it is, it says once, few, many or a class for expanded clones.

clone_size: few
d_call: .
v_call: TRBV15
j_call: TRBJ2-6
cdr3_aa: CATFGQRVSGANVLTF
cdr3_nt: TGTGCCACCTTCGGACAACGGGTGTCTGGGGCCAACGTCCTGACTTTC

clone_size: few
d_call: TRBD1
v_call: TRBV4-3
j_call: TRBJ2-3
cdr3_aa: CASSQSGGDTQYF
cdr3_nt: TGCGCCAGCAGCCAATCAGGGGGAGATACGCAGTATTTT

clone_size: few
d_call: .
v_call: TRBV11-2
j_call: TRBJ2-5
cdr3_aa: CASSLDLWETQYF
cdr3_nt: TGTGCCAGCAGCTTAGATCTTTGGGAGACCCAGTACTTC

clone_size: .
d_call: TRBD2
v_call: TRBV6-2/TRBV6-3
j_call: TRBJ2-5
cdr3_aa: CASSFASLAGAQETQYF
cdr3_nt: TGTGCCAGCAGTTTTGCCTCGCTAGCGGGGGCACAAGAGACCCAGTACTTC

clone_size: few
d_call: .
v_call: TRBV7-3
j_call: TRBJ2-3
cdr3_aa: CASSSGGAGTQYF
cdr3_nt: TGTGCCAGCAGCTCCGGAGGGGCGGGTACGCAGTATTTT

clone_size: .
d_call: .
v_call: TRBV4-1
j_call: TRBJ1-5
cdr3_aa: CASSQGWTSNQPQHF
cdr3_nt: TGCGCCAGCAGCCAGGGGTGGACTAGCAATCAGCCCCAGCATTTT

clone_size: few
d_call: .
v_call: TRBV12-3/TRBV12-4
j_call: TRBJ2-1
cdr3_aa: CASSFNVGLNEQFF
cdr3_nt: TGTGCCAGCAGTTTTAATGTAGGGCTGAATGAGCAGTTCTTC

clone_size: .
d_call: .
v_call: TRBV6-2/TRBV6-3
j_call: TRBJ2-3
cdr3_aa: CASSMGPTSTDTQYF
cdr3_nt: TGTGCCAGCAGCATGGGACCGACCAGCACAGATACGCAGTATTTT

clone_size: few
d_call: .
v_call: TRBV3-1
j_call: TRBJ2-7
cdr3_aa: CASSPYRTGSPGSYEQYF
cdr3_nt: TGTGCCAGCAGCCCTTACCGCACCGGGTCCCCCGGATCCTACGAGCAGTACTTC

clone_size: .
d_call: TRBD2
v_call: TRBV4-2
j_call: TRBJ2-3
cdr3_aa: CASSQEPSGGAEDTQYF
cdr3_nt: TGTGCCAGCAGCCAAGAACCCAGCGGGGGGGCTGAAGATACGCAGTATTTT

clone_size: .
d_call: .
v_call: TRBV5-6
j_call: TRBJ2-1
cdr3_aa: CASSSLPIDEQFF
cdr3_nt: TGTGCCAGCAGCTCCCTCCCTATAGATGAGCAGTTCTTC

clone_size: once
d_call: TRBD2
v_call: TRBV7-2
j_call: TRBJ2-5
cdr3_aa: CASSEPHLGLAGGETQYF
cdr3_nt: TGTGCCAGCAGCGAACCACACCTGGGACTAGCGGGAGGGGAGACCCAGTACTTC

clone_size: .
d_call: .
v_call: TRBV20-1
j_call: TRBJ2-5
cdr3_aa: CSARVGLSKETQYF
cdr3_nt: TGCAGTGCTAGAGTAGGCCTCTCCAAAGAGACCCAGTACTTC

clone_size: .
d_call: .
v_call: TRBV5-1
j_call: TRBJ2-3
cdr3_aa: CASSVGADTDTQYF
cdr3_nt: TGCGCCAGCAGCGTGGGAGCGGACACAGATACGCAGTATTTT

clone_size: .
d_call: .
v_call: TRBV5-1
j_call: TRBJ1-6
cdr3_aa: CASSLGDMFPSPLHF
cdr3_nt: TGCGCCAGCAGCTTGGGTGACATGTTTCCTTCACCCCTCCACTTT

clone_size: once
d_call: .
v_call: TRBV9
j_call: TRBJ1-5
cdr3_aa: CASSVGTGLQPQHF
cdr3_nt: TGTGCCAGCAGCGTGGGCACAGGGCTTCAGCCCCAGCATTTT

clone_size: .
d_call: .
v_call: TRBV20-1
j_call: TRBJ2-5
cdr3_aa: CSARRRQDLQETQYF
cdr3_nt: TGCAGTGCTAGAAGGAGACAGGACCTACAAGAGACCCAGTACTTC

clone_size: .
d_call: .
v_call: TRBV20-1
j_call: TRBJ1-4
cdr3_aa: CSAKVWATNEKLFF
cdr3_nt: TGCAGTGCTAAGGTTTGGGCAACTAATGAAAAACTGTTTTTT

clone_size: .
d_call: TRBD1
v_call: TRBV10-3
j_call: TRBJ2-7
cdr3_aa: CAISPTGPYEQYF
cdr3_nt: TGTGCCATCTCCCCGACAGGGCCCTACGAGCAGTACTTC

clone_size: .
d_call: .
v_call: TRBV5-8
j_call: TRBJ1-4
cdr3_aa: CASSSDPGAANEKLFF
cdr3_nt: TGTGCCAGCAGCTCCGATCCCGGGGCGGCTAATGAAAAACTGTTTTTT

clone_size: once
d_call: .
v_call: TRBV24-1
j_call: TRBJ2-3
cdr3_aa: CATSDLSAGGRDTQYF
cdr3_nt: TGTGCCACCAGTGATTTGTCGGCAGGTGGAAGGGATACGCAGTATTTT

clone_size: once
d_call: .
v_call: TRBV20-1
j_call: TRBJ1-6
cdr3_aa: CSAKAGAGIHNSPLHF
cdr3_nt: TGCAGTGCCAAAGCCGGGGCTGGAATCCATAATTCACCCCTCCACTTT

clone_size: few
d_call: .
v_call: TRBV20-1
j_call: TRBJ2-7
cdr3_aa: CSANERDEQYF
cdr3_nt: TGCAGTGCCAACGAAAGGGATGAGCAGTACTTC

clone_size: many
d_call: TRBD1
v_call: TRBV7-2
j_call: TRBJ2-1
cdr3_aa: CASSAGTAYNEQFF
cdr3_nt: TGTGCCAGCAGCGCCGGGACAGCCTACAATGAGCAGTTCTTC

clone_size: few
d_call: TRBD1
v_call: TRBV5-1
j_call: TRBJ1-2
cdr3_aa: CASRPIQGGNGYTF
cdr3_nt: TGCGCCAGCAGGCCCATACAGGGGGGAAACGGCTACACCTTC

clone_size: .
d_call: .
v_call: TRBV6-5
j_call: TRBJ2-1
cdr3_aa: CATGKRERAYNEQFF
cdr3_nt: TGTGCCACCGGAAAGAGGGAGAGGGCCTACAATGAGCAGTTCTTC

clone_size: .
d_call: .
v_call: TRBV7-2
j_call: TRBJ2-7
cdr3_aa: CASSFNMGRTYEQYF
cdr3_nt: TGTGCCAGCAGCTTCAACATGGGGCGGACCTACGAGCAGTACTTC

clone_size: .
d_call: .
v_call: TRBV15
j_call: TRBJ2-6
cdr3_aa: CATSRAGAGANVLTF
cdr3_nt: TGTGCCACCAGTCGCGCAGGGGCTGGGGCCAACGTCCTGACTTTC

clone_size: .
d_call: TRBD2
v_call: TRBV5-1
j_call: TRBJ2-1
cdr3_aa: CASSWTSGGSDNEQFF
cdr3_nt: TGCGCCAGCAGCTGGACTAGCGGGGGGTCGGACAATGAGCAGTTCTTC

clone_size: .
d_call: .
v_call: TRBV20-1
j_call: TRBJ2-5
cdr3_aa: CSARDSQATAQETQYF
cdr3_nt: TGCAGTGCTAGAGATTCACAGGCGACGGCCCAAGAGACCCAGTACTTC

clone_size: .
d_call: .
v_call: TRBV12-3/TRBV12-4
j_call: TRBJ1-5
cdr3_aa: CASSTGLHNQPQHF
cdr3_nt: TGTGCCAGCAGTACCGGGCTACACAATCAGCCCCAGCATTTT

clone_size: .
d_call: .
v_call: TRBV7-2
j_call: TRBJ2-6
cdr3_aa: CASSRDGPGANVLTF
cdr3_nt: TGTGCCAGCAGCCGGGACGGCCCTGGGGCCAACGTCCTGACTTTC

clone_size: .
d_call: .
v_call: TRBV24-1
j_call: TRBJ2-5
cdr3_aa: CATRDGETQYF
cdr3_nt: TGTGCCACCCGGGACGGAGAGACCCAGTACTTC

clone_size: .
d_call: .
v_call: TRBV20-1
j_call: TRBJ2-6
cdr3_aa: CSARVQPGANVLTF
cdr3_nt: TGCAGTGCAAGGGTCCAACCTGGGGCCAACGTCCTGACTTTC

clone_size: .
d_call: .
v_call: TRBV7-2
j_call: TRBJ1-2
cdr3_aa: CASSLAVQVINYGYTF
cdr3_nt: TGTGCCAGCAGCTTAGCGGTTCAGGTGATCAACTATGGCTACACCTTC

clone_size: once
d_call: .
v_call: TRBV9
j_call: TRBJ2-5
cdr3_aa: CASSVDGGRETQYF
cdr3_nt: TGTGCCAGCAGCGTAGATGGGGGAAGAGAGACCCAGTACTTC

clone_size: .
d_call: .
v_call: TRBV10-3
j_call: TRBJ2-1
cdr3_aa: CAISNGPVGNEQFF
cdr3_nt: TGTGCCATCAGCAACGGACCTGTGGGTAATGAGCAGTTCTTC

clone_size: .
d_call: TRBD2
v_call: TRBV4-2
j_call: TRBJ2-7
cdr3_aa: CASSQDEAGGGIYNEQYF
cdr3_nt: TGTGCCAGCAGCCAAGATGAAGCCGGCGGGGGGATCTACAATGAGCAGTACTTC

clone_size: few
d_call: .
v_call: TRBV20-1
j_call: TRBJ2-1
cdr3_aa: CSARDSSGQGNEQFF
cdr3_nt: TGCAGTGCTAGAGACTCCAGCGGCCAGGGCAATGAGCAGTTCTTC

clone_size: .
d_call: TRBD2
v_call: TRBV6-1
j_call: TRBJ2-1
cdr3_aa: CASRPSGAYNEQFF
cdr3_nt: TGTGCCAGCAGGCCTAGCGGGGCCTACAATGAGCAGTTCTTC

clone_size: .
d_call: .
v_call: TRBV4-2
j_call: TRBJ2-3
cdr3_aa: CASSQAPGPPADTQYF
cdr3_nt: TGTGCCAGCAGCCAGGCCCCCGGGCCCCCTGCGGATACGCAGTATTTT

clone_size: .
d_call: .
v_call: TRBV15
j_call: TRBJ2-3
cdr3_aa: CATSRGGGGGDTQYF
cdr3_nt: TGTGCCACCAGCAGAGGTGGAGGGGGCGGAGATACGCAGTATTTT

clone_size: .
d_call: TRBD1
v_call: TRBV18
j_call: TRBJ2-1
cdr3_aa: CASSPSVGTGERGEQFF
cdr3_nt: TGTGCCAGCTCACCGAGCGTAGGGACAGGGGAACGAGGTGAGCAGTTCTTC